Described below is a single TCR beta chain sequence and its context. The antigen is not known. The sample originates from a study of shared clonotypes between healthy human individuals. Study-level information: Every donor yielded three CD4 naive, three CD4 memory, two CD8 naive and one CD8 memory plate.

The authors ran the assay at deep level. Authors' methods: Junction-only sequences without quality scores were provided by ImmunoSEQ, so filtering was different. Repertoires were generated with immunoSEQ multiplex PCR, while TCRdb's copy carries only in-frame clones and drops some. V and J calls and clone size are as listed in that table; D and trimming were resolved from the DNA. This repertoire shows hundreds of thousands of clones, around 67% found once; its top ten account for 9% to 12%. Trimming removed 6 bases from V and 4 bases from J, with 6 bases in between. The CDR3 consists of 11 residues. Per the germline V gene, CDR1 is SNHLY and CDR2 is FYNNEI. Study-wide results and caveats: As a rule, naive subsets had a larger estimated richness than memory subsets.

The sample comprised memory CD4+ T cells sorted from blood. Subset: CD45RA-negative fraction. The chain employs TRBV2 and TRBJ1-2; D remains unclear. The receptor comes from a man aged 30 to 45 in good health. The CDR3 region is CASRPSYGYTF. The DNA of the CDR3 is TGTGCCAGCAGGCCATCCTATGGCTACACCTTC.